The entry below describes one TCR beta chain. What it recognizes is unknown. CDR1 SGDLS and CDR2 YYNGEE come from the germline V gene. V gave up 0 bases and J gave up 0 bases, with 11 bases separating them. The CDR3 is 16 amino acids. The data belong to a study of cytomegalovirus exposure and HLA in healthy donors. The PCR made use of 60 Vbeta and 13 Jbeta primers. TCRdb keeps only in-frame clones here, not all; method: immunoSEQ multiplex PCR. The sample comprises about 200,000 clones, around 79% of which are singletons, and 1.5% to 2% rests with the top ten. Study findings and constraints: The study assumed roughly uniform donor sequencing depth for presence/absence analyses. On later analysis, the bulk of CMV-associated TCR beta chains appeared to be HLA-restricted. The authors later found HLA-associated TCR beta chains more clonally expanded than equally common others.

This TCR was recovered from a man aged 18 to 30 in good health and CMV-seronegative. V usage is TRBV9 and J usage is TRBJ2-3; D call uncertain. The specimen was PBMCs. The CDR3 bases are TGTGCCAGCAGCGTAGGAACAACCTCTAGCACAGATACGCAGTATTTT. It is translated as CASSVGTTSSTDTQYF.